This TCR beta chain was sequenced during a study of blood T cell repertoires in COVID-19. Study context: Acute-phase and convalescent COVID-19 samples originated in the United States, Italy and Spain.

Profiled with immunoSEQ multiplex PCR; TCRdb holds only in-frame clones, not every one. Of about 82,000 clones in the sample, just under 85% were seen once. The sequenced sample was peripheral blood. This clonotype was obtained from a man at least 80 years old with active or convalescent COVID-19.

CDR3 sequence (DNA): TGTGCCAGCAGTTACCGTAGGGGAGGGGCCAACGTCCTGACTTTC. As protein: CASSYRRGGANVLTF. V and J are TRBV6-5 and TRBJ2-6; D might be TRBD1 (5 bases). Per germline, CDR1 MNHEY and CDR2 SVGAGI. The CDR3 extends over 15 amino acids. V was cut by 2 bases and J by 4 bases, with 9 bases left in between.